These 24 T cell receptor beta chains were sequenced from one sample in a study of quantifying T cell responses using KT2 cells. Study in general: RNA was reverse transcribed with TCR alpha and beta constant-region primers.

An oligo carrying a UMI was ligated to the cDNA 3' end. First-round PCR used 4 to 5 cycles and beta primers RC1.1 and RC1.2 covering TRBC1 and TRBC2. TCRdb itself ran the UMI-ligation and nested PCR reads through MiXCR, one entry per CDR3 protein. In the table there are around 50,000 distinct CDR3 sequences, 9.5% to 13% of which are singletons. The material sequenced was PBMCs spiked with cells of the T cell clone KT2. Receptors were obtained from a human donor.

At least ten counts were recorded for this clonotype. The V gene is TRBV7-2, the J gene TRBJ2-7; 12 bases are shared with TRBD2. Germline V gives CDR1 SGHTA, CDR2 FQGNSA. The ends lost 4 bases at V and 7 bases at J; junction bases unmatched: 5. CDR3 size: 14 residues. CDR3 residues: CASSSSGGAWEQYF. The DNA for the CDR3 is TGTGCCAGCAGCTCTAGCGGGGGGGCGTGGGAGCAGTACTTC.

The chain uses TRBV12-3 or TRBV12-4 and TRBJ1-4; TRBD1 aligns across 10 bases. The length of the CDR3 is 13 residues. V lost 8 bases and J lost 8; bases outside the gene matches: 5. In nucleotides, the CDR3 is TGTGCCAGCTCGGACAGGGGGAGGGAAAAACTGTTTTTT. Its protein is CASSDRGREKLFF.

V gene TRBV20-1 combines with J gene TRBJ2-7; D unresolved. Germline CDR1 and CDR2: DFQATT and SNEGSKA (reference sequence). The CDR3 runs to 13 residues. Trimming cost V 3 bases and J 0 bases, with 9 bases left between them. The CDR3 DNA reads as TGCAGTGCTAGGGGTGGTAGCTCCTACGAGCAGTACTTC. This encodes CSARGGSSYEQYF.

This clonotype was counted at least ten times. The chain links TRBV7-2 to TRBJ2-1; possible D gene TRBD1, 6 bases. V lost 5 bases, J lost 9 bases, and 20 bases lay in between. The length of the CDR3 is 15 residues. Germline loops: CDR1 SGHTA, CDR2 FQGNSA. CDR3 sequence (DNA): TGTGCCAGCAGCCTATTATATACAGGGTCCCGTGAGCAGTTCTTC. Protein: CASSLLYTGSREQFF.

The sample holds a few counts of this clonotype. This rearrangement joins TRBV2 to TRBJ1-6, with TRBD1 matching 8 bases. V trimming: 5 bases; J trimming: 7 bases; junction bases outside the gene matches: 7. CDR1 is SNHLY, CDR2 FYNNEI, per germline. The CDR3 has 15 residues. CDR3 DNA sequence: TGTGCCAGCAGTTTCCGGACAGGGCAAAATTCACCCCTCCACTTT. This translates into CASSFRTGQNSPLHF.

This clonotype occurred many times. This chain links TRBV11-2 with TRBJ2-1; D may be TRBD2 (5 bases). This CDR3 has 15 residues. From germline, CDR1 is SGHAT and CDR2 FQNNGV. Trimming cost V 4 bases and J 0 bases, with 10 bases left between them. The DNA for the CDR3 is TGTGCCAGCAGCTCTACTAGAGTCTCCTACAATGAGCAGTTCTTC. Protein: CASSSTRVSYNEQFF.

Concerning this clonotype: A much larger clone differs from this one at a single base, so this may be a read error. The chain employs TRBV5-8 and TRBJ2-4, with 7 bases that match TRBD1. This CDR3 is built from 16 residues. The germline V gene has CDR1 SGHTS and CDR2 YDEGEE. CDR3 protein: CASSLGDSLAKNIPYF. CDR3 DNA sequence: TGTGCCAGCAGCTTGGGGGACAGTCTAGCCAAAAACATTCCGTACTTC.

This clonotype was observed a few times. The chain carries TRBV12-3 or TRBV12-4 and TRBJ2-6; perhaps D is TRBD1 or TRBD2 (6 bases each). This CDR3 spans 17 amino acids. V lost 6 bases and J 4 bases, leaving 19 bases between the germline ends. CDR3 coding DNA: TGTGCCAGCAGACCTAGGGGGGATGGGGTAGGGGCCAACGTCCTGACTTTC. This sequence encodes CASRPRGDGVGANVLTF.

This clonotype was found a few times. This chain connects TRBV29-1 to TRBJ1-1; possible D gene TRBD1, 5 bases. This CDR3 is built from 12 residues. The V end lost 7 bases, the J end lost 0 bases, and 9 bases lay between the germline ends. Germline V lookup: CDR1 SQVTM, CDR2 ANQGSEA. CDR3 amino acids: CSARVMNTEAFF. Written as DNA, the CDR3 is TGCAGCGCCAGGGTAATGAACACTGAAGCTTTCTTT.

The rearrangement joins TRBV6-1 to TRBJ1-6; D possibly corresponds to TRBD1 (6 bases). This CDR3 comprises 15 residues. Germline-derived CDR1 and CDR2 are MNHNS and SASEGT. Here the CDR3 reads CAARAGAFGNSPLHF. The CDR3, as DNA: TGTGCAGCCCGGGCAGGGGCCTTTGGTAATTCACCCCTCCACTTT.

This clonotype appeared many times. The rearrangement uses TRBV2 and TRBJ1-2, with 7 bases matching TRBD1. The CDR3 has 16 residues. Germline V CDR1 and CDR2: SNHLY, FYNNEI. The V and J ends lost 6 bases and 0 bases, in that order; junction bases with no gene match: 10. CDR3 residues: CASSPQDRTANYGYTF. The CDR3 bases are TGTGCCAGCAGCCCACAGGACAGGACCGCTAACTATGGCTACACCTTC.

This clonotype occurred a few times. This chain joins TRBV20-1 and TRBJ2-7; tentatively, D is TRBD2 (7 bases). This CDR3 spans 13 amino acids. Germline V gene data show CDR1 as DFQATT and CDR2 as SNEGSKA (reference sequence). V was cut by 6 bases and J by 7 bases, with 19 bases left in between. CDR3 in DNA: TGCAGTGCCCGAAAGGGGGGGGCGGGTGAGCAGTACTTC. It specifies CSARKGGAGEQYF.

Written as DNA, the CDR3 is TGTGCCAGCAGCTTAGGCGGCCCTTTCGAGCAGTACTTC. Its translation is CASSLGGPFEQYF. The chain joins TRBV7-2 to TRBJ2-7; D is undetermined. Trimming removed 1 base at V and 6 bases at J, with 10 bases between. This CDR3 is 13 amino acids long. CDR1 and CDR2 from the germline V gene are SGHTA and FQGNSA.

The V call is TRBV18, the J call TRBJ2-7, with D hard to call. CDR1 is KGHSH, CDR2 LQKENI, per germline. The germline V and J ends were trimmed by 3 bases and 0 bases, with 15 bases remaining between them. CDR3 length equals 16 residues. This CDR3 is CASSPLETRSSYEQYF. The CDR3 coding sequence is TGTGCCAGCTCACCTTTAGAGACAAGGAGCTCCTACGAGCAGTACTTC.

This chain connects TRBV2 to TRBJ2-3; the D is unclear. The CDR3 is 14 residues long. Germline V gene lookup returns CDR1 SNHLY and CDR2 FYNNEI. V was clipped by 5 bases and J by 0 bases, with 9 bases between them. The CDR3, as DNA: TGTGCCAGCAGTTCCGACTCTAGCACAGATACGCAGTATTTT. This codes for CASSSDSSTDTQYF.

There are many counts of this clonotype. The chain is built from TRBV7-3 and TRBJ2-3; D is possibly TRBD1 (6 bases). Germline CDR1 SGHTA, CDR2 FQGTGA. V lost 4 bases and J 6 bases, leaving 14 bases between the germline ends. The CDR3 length is 14 residues. The CDR3 bases are TGTGCCAGCAGCTCTGGACAGAAGCTTGATACGCAGTATTTT. Its protein product is CASSSGQKLDTQYF. The full variable domain, with the rest looked up from reference TRBV7-3 and TRBJ2-3, is GAGVSQTPSNKVTEKGKYVELRCDPISGHTALYWYRQSLGQGPEFLIYFQGTGAADDSGLPNDRFFAVRPEGSVSTLKIQRTERGDSAVYLCASSSGQKLDTQYFGPGTRLTVL.

In its sample, this clonotype was seen many times. The V call is TRBV20-1, the J call TRBJ2-3; 8 bases map to TRBD2. J was trimmed by 9 bases and V by 3 bases; bases with no gene match: 2. This CDR3 region has 11 residues. Germline V gene lookup returns CDR1 DFQATT and CDR2 SNEGSKA (reference sequence). This chain's CDR3 is CSARTSATQYF. As DNA, the CDR3 is TGCAGTGCTAGGACTAGCGCGACGCAGTATTTT.

There are a few counts of this clonotype. The chain combines TRBV4-2 with TRBJ2-3; 10 nucleotides agree with TRBD1. The CDR3 runs to 15 residues. Germline V lookup: CDR1 LGHNA, CDR2 YNFKEQ. J gave up 2 bases and V 4 bases, and 3 bases lay outside the gene matches. The CDR3 nucleotides are TGTGCCAGCAGCCTCGGGACAGGGGACACAGATACGCAGTATTTT. Amino acid sequence: CASSLGTGDTDTQYF.

Turning to this clonotype: A read error is possible here, since a much larger clone lies one base away. This chain connects TRBV2 to TRBJ2-1, with unresolved D. Germline assignment: CDR1 SNHLY and CDR2 FYNNEI. CDR3 length: 15 amino acids. With 4 bases removed from V and 6 bases from J, the gap between germline ends came to 16 bases. The CDR3 DNA reads as TGTGCCAGCAGTGGAAATTTACAAGCACGCAATGAGCAGTTCTTC. Protein: CASSGNLQARNEQFF.

This clonotype has just a few counts. The chain links TRBV7-9 to TRBJ1-1; 7 nucleotides agree with TRBD1. The CDR3 spans 12 residues. The ends lost 1 base at V and 7 bases at J; junction bases unmatched: 0. CDR1 is SEHNR, CDR2 FQNEAQ, per germline (reference sequence). The CDR3 DNA is TGTGCCAGCAGCTTAGGACAGGGTGAAGCTTTCTTT. Its translation: CASSLGQGEAFF. The entire variable domain, with the rest obtained from reference TRBV7-9 and TRBJ1-1, is as follows: DTGVSQNPRHKITKRGQNVTFRCDPISEHNRLYWYRQTLGQGPEFLTYFQNEAQLEKSRLLSDRFSAERPKGSFSTLEIQRTEQGDSAMYLCASSLGQGEAFFGQGTRLTVV.

The sample holds many counts of this clonotype. The V and J genes are TRBV24-1 and TRBJ1-3; D remains unclear. Germline CDR1 is KGHDR and CDR2 is SFDVKD. The CDR3 runs to 13 residues. Trimming stripped 8 bases from V and 0 bases from J, with 7 bases between. The CDR3 bases are TGTGCCACCACTCCATACTCTGGAAACACCATATATTTT. Translating gives CATTPYSGNTIYF.

There are many counts of this clonotype. Here the CDR3 reads CASSGEGSGTGELFF. CDR3 in DNA: TGTGCCAGCAGCGGGGAGGGGTCAGGCACCGGGGAGCTGTTTTTT. The chain links TRBV5-6 to TRBJ2-2, with TRBD2 identical over 7 bases. The CDR3 extends over 15 amino acids. Germline lookup yields CDR1 SGHDT and CDR2 YYEEEE. Germline trimming cut 4 bases from V and 4 bases from J; bases unmatched to any gene: 7. Together with reference TRBV5-6 and TRBJ2-2, the CDR3 gives the full variable domain: DAGVTQSPTHLIKTRGQQVTLRCSPKSGHDTVSWYQQALGQGPQFIFQYYEEEERQRGNFPDRFSGHQFPNYSSELNVNALLLGDSALYLCASSGEGSGTGELFFGEGSRLTVL.

The sample holds many counts of this clonotype. The J gene is TRBJ1-1, the V gene TRBV20-1; 7 positions agree with TRBD1. The CDR3 has 15 amino acids. The germline CDR1 and CDR2 sequences are DFQATT and SNEGSKA (reference sequence). Trimming cost V 1 base and J 3 bases; bases outside gene matches: 8. CDR3 in DNA: TGCAGTGCTAGAGCCCCCAGGGGGACCGACACTGAAGCTTTCTTT. Its protein is CSARAPRGTDTEAFF.

The chain recombines TRBV9 with TRBJ2-3; D gene uncertain. Trimming shortened V by 0 bases and J by 3 bases, and 11 bases separated the two germline ends. Germline lookup yields CDR1 SGDLS and CDR2 YYNGEE. The CDR3 is made up of 15 amino acids. CDR3 nucleotides: TGTGCCAGCAGCGTAGTAAAGCGAGCTACAGATACGCAGTATTTT. Residues: CASSVVKRATDTQYF.